One and the same sample provided the 3 T cell receptor beta chains below, sequenced in a study of Ad26.COV2.S vaccination and SARS-CoV-2 variants. Treatment given: around 19 received Ad26.COV2.S at low or high dose, single or two shots; roughly five received placebo; per-sample allocation not given. Sampling took place 63 days after the first vaccine or placebo injection. The protocol was immunoSEQ multiplex PCR, while the TCRdb copy is restricted to in-frame clones and leaves out a portion. Of 250,000 to 300,000 clones listed, approximately 89% are singletons. This sample comprised peripheral blood, obtained in a trial of Ad26.COV2.S vaccine versus placebo. The receptor set was obtained from a person aged 18-60 years who received the Ad26.COV2.S COVID-19 vaccine or a placebo.

This clone has a handful of counts. The chain combines TRBV2 with TRBJ2-3; D unresolved. CDR1 is SNHLY, CDR2 FYNNEI, per germline. The CDR3 is 14 residues long. Trimming shortened V by 0 bases and J by 6 bases, and 10 bases separated the two germline ends. The CDR3 loop is CASSEAPGRDTQYF. For the CDR3, the DNA is TGTGCCAGCAGTGAAGCTCCGGGCAGGGATACGCAGTATTTT. The variable domain in full, with the rest retrieved from reference TRBV2 and TRBJ2-3, is EPEVTQTPSHQVTQMGQEVILRCVPISNHLYFYWYRQILGQKVEFLVSFYNNEISEKSEIFDDQFSVERPDGSNFTLKIRSTKLEDSAMYFCASSEAPGRDTQYFGPGTRLTVL.

Details on this clone: This sample includes further DNA sequences coding for the same CDR3. The chain carries TRBV27 and TRBJ1-2; D might be TRBD1 (5 bases). In germline, CDR1 is MNHEY, CDR2 SMNVEV (reference sequence). V was cut by 2 bases and J by 4 bases, with 8 bases left in between. The CDR3 spans 13 residues. The CDR3, as DNA: TGTGCCAGCAGTTTAGGGCAGGGCTATGGCTACACCTTC. It codes for CASSLGQGYGYTF.

The chain uses TRBV5-1 and TRBJ1-4; TRBD1 matches 9 bases. From germline, CDR1 is SGHRS and CDR2 YFSETQ. This CDR3 is 16 amino acids long. With 4 bases clipped from V and 7 bases from J, the junction kept 11 bases outside the gene matches. CDR3 amino acids: CASSGQGIASSEKLFF. CDR3 coding DNA: TGCGCCAGCAGCGGACAGGGGATAGCAAGTTCTGAAAAACTGTTTTTT. The whole variable domain, filled in from reference TRBV5-1 and TRBJ1-4, reads KAGVTQTPRYLIKTRGQQVTLSCSPISGHRSVSWYQQTPGQGLQFLFEYFSETQRNKGNFPGRFSGRQFSNSRSEMNVSTLELGDSALYLCASSGQGIASSEKLFFGSGTQLSVL.